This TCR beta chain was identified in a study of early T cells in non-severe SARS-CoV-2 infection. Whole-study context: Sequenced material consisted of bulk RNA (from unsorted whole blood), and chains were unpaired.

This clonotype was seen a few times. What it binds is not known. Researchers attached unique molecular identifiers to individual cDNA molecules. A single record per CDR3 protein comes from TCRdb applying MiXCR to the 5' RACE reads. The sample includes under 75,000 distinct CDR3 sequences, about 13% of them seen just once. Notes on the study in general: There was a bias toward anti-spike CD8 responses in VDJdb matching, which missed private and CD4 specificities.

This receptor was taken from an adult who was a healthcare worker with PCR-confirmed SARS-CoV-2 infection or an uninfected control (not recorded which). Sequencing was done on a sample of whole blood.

CDR3 sequence: CASSESSGGAVYGYTF. CDR3 nucleotide sequence: TGCGCCAGCAGTGAGTCGAGTGGGGGCGCGGTCTATGGCTACACCTTC. The chain recombines TRBV10-2 with TRBJ1-2; possible D gene TRBD1, 6 bases. V lost 0 bases and J 4 bases, leaving 15 bases between the germline ends. CDR1 and CDR2 from the germline V gene are WSHSY and SAAADI. This CDR3 is 16 amino acids long.